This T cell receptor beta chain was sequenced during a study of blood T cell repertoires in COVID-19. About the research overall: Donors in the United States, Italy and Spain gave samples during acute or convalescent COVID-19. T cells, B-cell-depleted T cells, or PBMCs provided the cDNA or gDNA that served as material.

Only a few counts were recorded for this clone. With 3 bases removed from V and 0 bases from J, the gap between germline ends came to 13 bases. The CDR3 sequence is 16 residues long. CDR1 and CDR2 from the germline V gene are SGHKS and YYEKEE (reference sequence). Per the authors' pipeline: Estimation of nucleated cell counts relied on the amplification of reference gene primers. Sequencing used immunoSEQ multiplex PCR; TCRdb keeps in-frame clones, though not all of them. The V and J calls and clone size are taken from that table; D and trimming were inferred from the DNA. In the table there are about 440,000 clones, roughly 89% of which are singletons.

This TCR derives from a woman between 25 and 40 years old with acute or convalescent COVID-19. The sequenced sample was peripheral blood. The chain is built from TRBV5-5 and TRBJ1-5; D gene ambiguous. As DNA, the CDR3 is TGTGCCAGCAGCTCCTCGGGGAGCAATAGCAATCAGCCCCAGCATTTT. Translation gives CASSSSGSNSNQPQHF.